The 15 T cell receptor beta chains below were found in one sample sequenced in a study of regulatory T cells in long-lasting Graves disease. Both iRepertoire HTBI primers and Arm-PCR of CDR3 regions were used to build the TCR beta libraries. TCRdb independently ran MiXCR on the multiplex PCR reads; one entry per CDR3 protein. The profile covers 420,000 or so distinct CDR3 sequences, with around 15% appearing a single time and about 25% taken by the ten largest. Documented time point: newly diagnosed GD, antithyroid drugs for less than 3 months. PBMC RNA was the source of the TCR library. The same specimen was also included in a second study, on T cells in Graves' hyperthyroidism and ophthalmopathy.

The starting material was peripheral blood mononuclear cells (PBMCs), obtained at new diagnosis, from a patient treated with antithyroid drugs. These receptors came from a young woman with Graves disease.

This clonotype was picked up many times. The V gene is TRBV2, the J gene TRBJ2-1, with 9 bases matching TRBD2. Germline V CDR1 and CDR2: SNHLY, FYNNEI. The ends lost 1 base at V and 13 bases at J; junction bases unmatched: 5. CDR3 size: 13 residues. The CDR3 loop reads CASSEEGLATQFF. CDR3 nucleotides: TGTGCCAGCAGTGAAGAAGGACTAGCGACTCAGTTCTTC.

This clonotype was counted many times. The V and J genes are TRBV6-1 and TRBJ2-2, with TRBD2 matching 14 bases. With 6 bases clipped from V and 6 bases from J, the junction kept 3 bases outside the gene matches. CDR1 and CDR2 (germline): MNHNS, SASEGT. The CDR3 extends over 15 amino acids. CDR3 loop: CASRRLAGGPGELFF. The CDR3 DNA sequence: TGTGCCAGCAGACGACTAGCGGGAGGGCCCGGGGAGCTGTTTTTT.

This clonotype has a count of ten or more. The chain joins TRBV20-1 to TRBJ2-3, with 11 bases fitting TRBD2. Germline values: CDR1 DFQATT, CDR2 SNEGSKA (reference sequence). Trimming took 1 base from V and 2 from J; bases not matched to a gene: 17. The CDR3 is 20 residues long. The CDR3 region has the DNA TGCAGTGCTAGAGGTCCCCGACGGGGACTAGCGGCCAGAGACACAGATACGCAGTATTTT. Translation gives CSARGPRRGLAARDTDTQYF.

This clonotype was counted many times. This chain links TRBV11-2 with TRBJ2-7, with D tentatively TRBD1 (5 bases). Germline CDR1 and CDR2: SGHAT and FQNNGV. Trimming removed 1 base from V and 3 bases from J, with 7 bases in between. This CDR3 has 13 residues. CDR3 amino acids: CASSLATGYEQYF. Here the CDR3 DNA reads TGTGCCAGCAGCTTAGCTACAGGCTACGAGCAGTACTTC.

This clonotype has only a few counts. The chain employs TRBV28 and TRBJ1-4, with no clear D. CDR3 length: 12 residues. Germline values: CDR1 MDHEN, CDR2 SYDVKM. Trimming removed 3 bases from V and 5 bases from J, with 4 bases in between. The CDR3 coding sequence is TGTGCCAGCAGTTTTCGGAATGAAAAACTGTTTTTT. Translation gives CASSFRNEKLFF.

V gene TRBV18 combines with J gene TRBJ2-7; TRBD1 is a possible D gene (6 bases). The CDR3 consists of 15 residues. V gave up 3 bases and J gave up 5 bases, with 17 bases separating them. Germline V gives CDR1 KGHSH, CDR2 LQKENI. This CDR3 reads CASSPPEGTIHEQYF. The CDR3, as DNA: TGTGCCAGCTCACCCCCAGAAGGGACAATCCACGAGCAGTACTTC. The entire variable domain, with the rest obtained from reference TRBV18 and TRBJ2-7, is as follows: NAGVMQNPRHLVRRRGQEARLRCSPMKGHSHVYWYRQLPEEGLKFMVYLQKENIIDESGMPKERFSAEFPKEGPSILRIQQVVRGDSAAYFCASSPPEGTIHEQYFGPGTRLTVT.

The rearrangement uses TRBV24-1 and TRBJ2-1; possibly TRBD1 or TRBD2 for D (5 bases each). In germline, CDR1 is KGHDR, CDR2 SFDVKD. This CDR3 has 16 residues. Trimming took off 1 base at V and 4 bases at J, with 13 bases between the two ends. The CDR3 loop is CATSDFGGREYNEQFF. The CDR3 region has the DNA TGTGCCACCAGTGATTTTGGGGGTCGCGAGTACAATGAGCAGTTCTTC.

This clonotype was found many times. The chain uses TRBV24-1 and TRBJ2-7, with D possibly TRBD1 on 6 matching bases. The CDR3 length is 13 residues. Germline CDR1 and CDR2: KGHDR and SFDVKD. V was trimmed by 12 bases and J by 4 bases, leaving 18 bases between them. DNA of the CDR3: TGTGCCGCTGGTCCAGGGGTACGGTACGAGCAGTACTTC. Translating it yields CAAGPGVRYEQYF.

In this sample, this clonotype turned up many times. DNA for the CDR3: TGTGCCAGCAGTTTTGCGGGAGGGCGCAATGAGCAGTTCTTC. The encoded protein is CASSFAGGRNEQFF. V gene TRBV28 combines with J gene TRBJ2-1, with 9 bases lining up with TRBD2. This CDR3 has 14 residues. The V segment lost 3 bases and the J segment 6 bases; nucleotides outside the gene matches: 3. Germline lookup yields CDR1 MDHEN and CDR2 SYDVKM.

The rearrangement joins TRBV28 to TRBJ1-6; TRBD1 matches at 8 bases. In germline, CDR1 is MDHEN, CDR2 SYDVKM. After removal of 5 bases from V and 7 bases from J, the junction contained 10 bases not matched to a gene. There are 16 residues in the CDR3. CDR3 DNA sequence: TGTGCCAGCAGTCAAAACCAGGGGGCTCAAAATTCACCCCTCCACTTT. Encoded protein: CASSQNQGAQNSPLHF.

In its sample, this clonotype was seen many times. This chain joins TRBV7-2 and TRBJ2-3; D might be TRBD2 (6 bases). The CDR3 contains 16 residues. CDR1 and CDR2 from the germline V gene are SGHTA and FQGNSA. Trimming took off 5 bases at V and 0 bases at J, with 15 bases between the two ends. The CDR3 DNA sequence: TGTGCCAGCAGCGCGGGACGAACCATTAGCACAGATACGCAGTATTTT. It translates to CASSAGRTISTDTQYF.

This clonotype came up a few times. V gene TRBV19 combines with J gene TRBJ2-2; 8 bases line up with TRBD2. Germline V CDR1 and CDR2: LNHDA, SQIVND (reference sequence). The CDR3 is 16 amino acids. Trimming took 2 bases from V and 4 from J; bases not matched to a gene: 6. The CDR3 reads CASSISSGKITGELFF. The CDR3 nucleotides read TGTGCCAGTAGTATAAGTAGCGGGAAAATCACCGGGGAGCTGTTTTTT.

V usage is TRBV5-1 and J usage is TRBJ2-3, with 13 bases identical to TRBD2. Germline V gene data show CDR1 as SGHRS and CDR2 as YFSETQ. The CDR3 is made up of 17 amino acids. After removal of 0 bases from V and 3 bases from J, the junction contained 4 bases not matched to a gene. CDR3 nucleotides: TGCGCCAGCAGCTTGGACCCACTAGCGGGAGGGACAGATACGCAGTATTTT. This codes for CASSLDPLAGGTDTQYF.

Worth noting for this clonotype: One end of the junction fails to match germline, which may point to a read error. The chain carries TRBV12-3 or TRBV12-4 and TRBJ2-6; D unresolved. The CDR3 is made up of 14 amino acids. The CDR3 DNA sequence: TGTACCAGCAGTTTGGGTACCGGGGCCAACGTCCTGACTTTC. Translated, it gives CTSSLGTGANVLTF.

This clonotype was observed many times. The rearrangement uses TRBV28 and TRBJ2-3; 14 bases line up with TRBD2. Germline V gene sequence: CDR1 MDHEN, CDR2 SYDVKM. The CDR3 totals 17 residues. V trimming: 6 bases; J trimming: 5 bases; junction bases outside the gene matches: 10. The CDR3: CASRIAGTSGRIDTQYF. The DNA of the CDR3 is TGTGCCAGCAGGATCGCCGGGACTAGCGGGAGAATAGATACGCAGTATTTT.